What follows describes a single T cell receptor beta chain. The antigen remains undetermined. As the method for making TCR beta libraries, quantitative 5'-RACE with molecular barcodes was used. Each CDR3 protein is one row after TCRdb ran MiXCR on the 5' RACE reads. Among about 800,000 distinct CDR3 sequences listed, about 10% were seen once. This entry belongs to a study of CD8 T cells in ankylosing spondylitis. Regarding the study as a whole: Several of the motif variants were reported before in synovial fluid and blood from reactive arthritis. In ankylosing spondylitis patients, matched synovial fluid reportedly showed significant enrichment of disease-linked clones. Apparently characteristic of ankylosing spondylitis blood was a TCR beta motif (roughly 8 highly homologous variants).

This TCR derives from a male donor with ankylosing spondylitis. The sequenced sample was blood, either unsorted or a sorted T cell fraction (not recorded which).

CDR3 protein: CASSSMLNTEAFF. The DNA for the CDR3 is TGCGCCAGCAGCTCTATGTTGAACACTGAAGCTTTCTTT. The chain links TRBV5-1 to TRBJ1-1, with D hard to call. CDR3 length: 13 amino acids. Germline CDR1 SGHRS, CDR2 YFSETQ. V lost 3 bases, J lost 0 bases, and 6 bases lay in between.